These T cell receptor beta chains were read from a single sample in a study of cytomegalovirus exposure and HLA in healthy donors. The table came from immunoSEQ multiplex PCR; TCRdb's copy has only in-frame clones and leaves some out. This table has approximately 150,000 clones, roughly nine tenths appearing once. Sequences were obtained from PBMCs. The receptor source for this set is a woman younger than 30 in good health and CMV-seropositive. CDR3s include the opening cysteine and the closing phenylalanine or tryptophan. The order of the fields is V gene, D gene, J gene, CDR3 protein. A D gene is named only where the DNA matches it firmly.

TRBV19	.	TRBJ1-5	CASSSLMAASWAQHF
TRBV5-1	.	TRBJ2-7	CASSNRGYEQYF
TRBV19	.	TRBJ1-2	CASSIGGQNYGYTF
TRBV28	TRBD1	TRBJ1-5	CASSPRTGISNQPQHF
TRBV27	TRBD1	TRBJ1-4	CASSMTGGSEKLFF
TRBV5-6	.	TRBJ1-2	CASSFSLLRTANYGYTF
TRBV10-3	.	TRBJ1-2	CAISGVGGYGYTF
TRBV2	.	TRBJ2-7	CASTLRYEQYF
TRBV5-6	.	TRBJ1-4	CASSLDSSHEKLFF
TRBV9	TRBD2	TRBJ2-2	CASSVSSGRAGELFF
TRBV29-1	TRBD2	TRBJ2-1	CSVEGDGGTPIYEFNEQFF
TRBV9	.	TRBJ2-1	CASSVGQYNEQFF
TRBV2	.	TRBJ2-7	CASRRLRGTYEQYF
TRBV7-2	.	TRBJ1-2	CASSHSRGYTF
TRBV5-1	.	TRBJ1-1	CASRPQGLAEAFF
TRBV7-2	.	TRBJ2-7	CASSLWGVTYEQYF
TRBV18	.	TRBJ2-5	CASSPYGVQETQYF
TRBV19	TRBD1	TRBJ1-1	CASSLRTGTEAFF
TRBV29-1	.	TRBJ1-2	CSVGAGEPYGYTF
TRBV6-1	.	TRBJ2-3	CASSEEQVFSDTQYF
TRBV11-2	TRBD2	TRBJ2-7	CASSLDGTSGRGYEQYF
TRBV30	.	TRBJ2-7	CAWKWGGAPYEQYF
TRBV11-2	TRBD1	TRBJ1-2	CASSSTGPYGYTF
TRBV4-2	.	TRBJ2-5	CASSQDRGQQETQYF
TRBV28	.	TRBJ1-3	CASREQGFPGNTIYF
TRBV27	TRBD2	TRBJ2-6	CASSRTSGRSGANVLTF
TRBV4-1	TRBD1	TRBJ1-5	CASSQEQGWPQHF
TRBV7-6	.	TRBJ2-7	CASSLGAGAYEQYF
TRBV18	.	TRBJ2-5	CASSPTRQETQYF
TRBV11-3	TRBD2	TRBJ2-3	CASSLGPGLAGRTDTQYF
TRBV6-5	.	TRBJ2-1	CASSAGTYNEQFF
TRBV2	TRBD1	TRBJ2-3	CASRPDRGRTDTQYF
TRBV10-2	.	TRBJ2-2	CASSELAGASPGELFF
TRBV4-1	.	TRBJ1-2	CASSPRGPTGSGYTF
TRBV28	.	TRBJ2-7	CASSPSVEGKAYEQYF
TRBV18	TRBD2	TRBJ2-3	CASSTLSGGSTDTQYF
TRBV6-5	.	TRBJ2-2	CASSYSSESIGELFF
TRBV10-3	.	TRBJ2-7	CAISESATATYEQYF
TRBV7-9	.	TRBJ2-7	CASTGIPTYEQYF
TRBV28	TRBD1	TRBJ2-5	CASRQTGVETQYF
TRBV4-1	TRBD1	TRBJ1-2	CASRDRAHGYTF
TRBV15	.	TRBJ2-7	CATSRDGLNSGEQYF
TRBV7-8	TRBD2	TRBJ2-1	CASSASGTSWEQFF
TRBV28	.	TRBJ2-3	CASSLFGRTDTQYF
TRBV6-1	TRBD1	TRBJ1-5	CASSVVTGTGGGQPQHF
TRBV5-4	.	TRBJ2-1	CASSLERGKDNEQFF
TRBV2	.	TRBJ2-7	CASTVQSYEQYF
TRBV18	TRBD1	TRBJ2-3	CASSPRTGRQDTQYF